The clone carrying this TCR beta chain was recorded a few times. The protocol was immunoSEQ multiplex PCR, while the TCRdb copy is restricted to in-frame clones and leaves out a portion. Of tens of thousands of clones in the sample, around nine tenths were seen once. The record originates from a study of PD-L1 blockade in urothelial cancer. Study-level background: Prior exposure to chemotherapy in patients amounted to 0 to 3 regimens received. The researchers analyzed blood 3 weeks (second dose) and 6 weeks after treatment start.

Germline lookup yields CDR1 MRHNA and CDR2 SNTAGT. V dropped 6 bases and J dropped 6; count of bases not matched to a gene: 11. The CDR3 consists of 15 residues. Time point in this sample: peripheral blood 6 weeks after treatment start. Patients were living with locally advanced or metastatic urothelial carcinoma. Patient sample counts ranged from 1 to 8, pretreatment and on-treatment. Material: PBMCs, obtained around atezolizumab (anti-PD-L1) treatment. V usage is TRBV6-4 and J usage is TRBJ2-1; 7 bases line up with TRBD2. The TCR comes from a woman in her sixties or seventies with urothelial cancer. CDR3 bases: TGTGCCAGCAGAGAGGAGCCAGCGGGACTCAATGAGCAGTTCTTC. This translates into CASREEPAGLNEQFF.